This record looks at one TCR beta chain sequence and its context. What this receptor recognizes is not known. Per-nucleotide qualities are absent, and no much larger clonotype sits a single base away. Libraries were made using the immunoSEQ multiplex PCR assay. The source is immuneACCESS, and TCRdb retained only in-frame sequences with V and J called. Part of the clones is not carried over; for the studies checked, unresolved V genes explain less than half of this, and the remainder is unexplained. In this sample the table shows over 70,000 clones, less than 90% of which occur a single time. 7.5% to 9% of the sample belongs to the ten largest clones. The data were taken from a study of control samples from healthy donors and cancer patients (dated by TCRdb to 2020 to 2021). The source is a woman aged 60 to 75 in good health. Sequenced: blood.

The nucleotide sequence is TGTGCCAGCAGGAGAGGGTTTTCACCCCTCCACTTT. Translated, this is CASRRGFSPLHF. The chain is assembled from TRBV11-2 and TRBJ1-6; a confident D gene designation cannot be given. Cut back by 6 bases and 9 bases, the V and J ends lie 9 bases apart. CDR1 and CDR2 are read off the germline V gene as SGHAT and FQNNGV. The CDR3 runs 12 amino acids, cysteine and phenylalanine included. Just CDR3 DNA is preserved here, 36 bases in frame from base 1.